These T cell receptor beta chains were read from a single sample in a study of blood T cell repertoires in COVID-19. The protocol was immunoSEQ multiplex PCR, while the TCRdb copy is restricted to in-frame clones and leaves out a portion. The sample holds 95,000 to 110,000 clones, about 80% seen once. The sample was peripheral blood. The receptor source for this set is a man between 65 and 85 years old with acute or convalescent COVID-19. The CDR3 runs from the conserved cysteine through the conserved F or W. D genes are given only for firm matches. The size entry is marked missing in some rows and otherwise reads once, few, many or a size class.

D gene,clone size,J gene,V gene,CDR3 protein,CDR3 DNA
NA,NA,TRBJ1-1,TRBV12-3/TRBV12-4,CASSSSFNTEAFF,TGTGCCAGCAGTTCCAGTTTTAACACTGAAGCTTTCTTT
NA,once,TRBJ1-2,TRBV2,CASSASRTDGYTF,TGTGCCAGCAGTGCCAGCCGGACAGATGGCTACACCTTC
NA,NA,TRBJ2-1,TRBV27,CASSHYNEQFF,TGTGCCAGCAGTCACTACAATGAGCAGTTCTTC
TRBD1,NA,TRBJ1-1,TRBV4-3,CASSQVGGTGFLNTEAFF,TGCGCCAGCAGCCAAGTTGGCGGGACAGGGTTTTTGAACACTGAAGCTTTCTTT
NA,NA,TRBJ1-6,TRBV11-2,CASSPRQALPIRSPLHF,TGTGCCAGCAGCCCGAGACAGGCCCTCCCAATACGATCACCCCTCCACTTT
NA,NA,TRBJ2-5,TRBV7-2,CASSLEGLSETQYF,TGTGCCAGCAGCTTAGAGGGACTTTCGGAGACCCAGTACTTC
TRBD1,once,TRBJ1-6,TRBV27,CASSLSGQGAISPLHF,TGTGCCAGCAGTTTATCGGGACAGGGGGCTATATCACCCCTCCACTTT
NA,NA,TRBJ2-2,TRBV4-2,CASSQELVGGSNTGELFF,TGTGCCAGCAGCCAAGAATTAGTGGGGGGATCGAACACCGGGGAGCTGTTTTTT
TRBD1,NA,TRBJ1-6,TRBV11-2,CASSLRQGASSPLHF,TGTGCCAGCAGCCTCCGACAGGGCGCAAGTTCACCCCTCCACTTT
NA,once,TRBJ1-6,TRBV12-3/TRBV12-4,CASSYPVSPLHF,TGTGCCAGCAGTTACCCAGTTTCACCCCTCCACTTT
TRBD1,NA,TRBJ1-2,TRBV9,CASSALGQVYGYTF,TGTGCCAGCAGCGCACTCGGACAGGTCTATGGCTACACCTTC
TRBD1,NA,TRBJ2-7,TRBV5-5,CASSAGTGNNYEQYF,TGTGCCAGCAGCGCCGGGACAGGGAATAACTACGAGCAGTACTTC
TRBD2,NA,TRBJ2-3,TRBV9,CASSAGLGEDTQYF,TGTGCCAGCAGCGCCGGACTAGGGGAAGATACGCAGTATTTT
TRBD1,NA,TRBJ2-3,TRBV11-2,CASSPRTGGGTDTQYF,TGTGCCAGCAGCCCCCGGACAGGGGGCGGAACAGATACGCAGTATTTT
NA,NA,TRBJ2-3,TRBV9,CASSGATGTDTQYF,TGTGCCAGCAGCGGAGCAACAGGCACAGATACGCAGTATTTT
NA,NA,TRBJ1-2,TRBV6-6,CASSYGNSYGYTF,TGTGCCAGCAGTTACGGAAACAGCTATGGCTACACCTTC
NA,NA,TRBJ1-1,TRBV18,CASSLNPGHQNTEAFF,TGTGCCAGCTCGCTGAACCCGGGACACCAGAACACTGAAGCTTTCTTT
TRBD1,once,TRBJ1-6,TRBV19,CASAGQGSGSPLHF,TGTGCCAGTGCGGGACAGGGGTCAGGGTCACCCCTCCACTTT
NA,NA,TRBJ1-4,TRBV27,CASRKREGGREKLFF,TGTGCCAGCAGGAAACGGGAGGGCGGCCGTGAAAAACTGTTTTTT
TRBD2,NA,TRBJ2-3,TRBV7-3,CASSLSGGAVDTQYF,TGTGCCAGCAGCTTAAGCGGGGGGGCCGTAGATACGCAGTATTTT
NA,few,TRBJ2-5,TRBV9,CASSVATGGATQETQYF,TGTGCCAGCAGCGTAGCTACTGGCGGGGCAACCCAAGAGACCCAGTACTTC
NA,NA,TRBJ1-6,TRBV7-2,CASSFRGSPLHF,TGTGCCAGCAGCTTCAGGGGCTCACCCCTCCACTTT
NA,NA,TRBJ2-7,TRBV18,CASSPVGGSKSYEQYF,TGTGCCAGCTCACCAGTTGGTGGGAGTAAATCCTACGAGCAGTACTTC
NA,NA,TRBJ2-6,TRBV10-1,CASSEFLRRGPTGGLTF,TGCGCCAGCAGTGAGTTTTTACGGAGGGGGCCAACTGGGGGCCTGACTTTC
NA,NA,TRBJ2-2,TRBV2,CASMRGGTGELFF,TGTGCCAGCATGAGAGGGGGCACCGGGGAGCTGTTTTTT
NA,NA,TRBJ2-7,TRBV7-6,CASSPGGSYEQYF,TGTGCCAGCAGCCCCGGGGGTTCCTACGAGCAGTACTTC
TRBD1,NA,TRBJ1-2,TRBV6-5,CASKLRDSNYGYTF,TGTGCCAGCAAGCTCCGGGACAGTAACTATGGCTACACCTTC
NA,NA,TRBJ1-5,TRBV6-5,CASSSTDQPQHF,TGTGCCAGCAGCTCGACAGATCAGCCCCAGCATTTT
NA,NA,TRBJ2-5,TRBV14,CASSKLVQETQYF,TGTGCCAGCAGCAAACTAGTCCAAGAGACCCAGTACTTC
TRBD1,NA,TRBJ1-2,TRBV23-1,CASSQWGGQGAPNYGYTF,TGCGCCAGCAGTCAATGGGGGGGACAGGGAGCCCCCAACTATGGCTACACCTTC
TRBD1,once,TRBJ2-1,TRBV11-1,CASSLEDRGGINEQFF,TGTGCCAGCAGCTTAGAGGACAGGGGAGGGATCAATGAGCAGTTCTTC
NA,few,TRBJ1-6,TRBV7-8,CASSLSDSPLHF,TGTGCCAGCAGCTTATCGGATTCACCCCTCCACTTT
NA,NA,TRBJ2-5,TRBV6-1,CASSEVRQYQETQYF,TGTGCCAGCAGTGAAGTCAGACAGTATCAAGAGACCCAGTACTTC
TRBD1,NA,TRBJ2-5,TRBV5-6,CASSFRRSGGAETQYF,TGTGCCAGCAGCTTCCGTAGGTCAGGGGGCGCAGAGACCCAGTACTTC
NA,NA,TRBJ1-4,TRBV7-8,CASSLEAALEEKLFF,TGTGCCAGCAGCTTAGAGGCAGCCCTGGAGGAAAAACTGTTTTTT
NA,NA,TRBJ1-2,TRBV6-6,CASSYQGSDGYTF,TGTGCCAGCAGTTACCAGGGTTCGGATGGCTACACCTTC
NA,NA,TRBJ2-2,TRBV18,CASSPGPGATGELFF,TGTGCCAGCTCACCTGGCCCGGGAGCAACCGGGGAGCTGTTTTTT
TRBD1,NA,TRBJ1-5,TRBV27,CASSLSTRQGGTQPQHF,TGTGCCAGCAGTTTATCCACCAGACAGGGCGGCACCCAGCCCCAGCATTTT
TRBD2,NA,TRBJ2-5,TRBV5-4,CASTRGLAEQETQYF,TGTGCCAGCACCCGGGGACTAGCGGAACAAGAGACCCAGTACTTC
NA,once,TRBJ1-2,TRBV5-1,CASSPGGLGGYTF,TGCGCCAGCAGCCCGGGAGGTCTGGGGGGCTACACCTTC
TRBD1,NA,TRBJ1-2,TRBV25-1,CASSGGTGPLANYGYTF,TGTGCCAGCAGTGGAGGGACAGGTCCACTAGCTAACTATGGCTACACCTTC
NA,NA,TRBJ1-6,TRBV4-3,CASSQDRGNSPLHF,TGCGCCAGCAGCCAAGATCGAGGGAATTCACCCCTCCACTTT
NA,NA,TRBJ1-2,TRBV2,CASSESGTSYGYTF,TGTGCCAGCAGTGAAAGCGGGACGAGCTATGGCTACACCTTC
TRBD1,once,TRBJ2-7,TRBV13,CASSRFLGQGYEQYF,TGTGCCAGCAGCCGCTTCTTGGGACAGGGTTACGAGCAGTACTTC
NA,once,TRBJ1-1,TRBV5-6,CASSFGGNTEAFF,TGTGCCAGCAGCTTCGGCGGGAACACTGAAGCTTTCTTT
NA,NA,TRBJ2-3,TRBV9,CASSVAGGSTDTQYF,TGTGCCAGCAGCGTAGCAGGGGGGAGCACAGATACGCAGTATTTT
NA,NA,TRBJ1-4,TRBV7-9,CASSQGVNPTNEKLFF,TGTGCCAGCAGCCAAGGAGTCAATCCAACTAATGAAAAACTGTTTTTT
NA,NA,TRBJ1-4,TRBV10-3,CAISESGAANEKLFF,TGTGCCATCAGTGAGTCGGGGGCGGCTAATGAAAAACTGTTTTTT
TRBD2,NA,TRBJ2-3,TRBV4-2,CASSQEMSGGPGDTQYF,TGTGCCAGCAGCCAAGAAATGTCGGGGGGGCCCGGAGATACGCAGTATTTT
NA,NA,TRBJ1-1,TRBV6-6,CASRNPDGSEAFF,TGTGCCAGCAGGAACCCGGACGGGAGCGAAGCTTTCTTT
TRBD1,NA,TRBJ1-5,TRBV7-6,CARPGQRGSNQPQHF,TGTGCCAGACCGGGACAGCGTGGTAGCAATCAGCCCCAGCATTTT